What follows are 3 T cell receptor beta chains derived from one specimen sequenced in a study of OX40 agonist ivuxolimab in advanced cancers. Sequencing used immunoSEQ multiplex PCR; TCRdb keeps in-frame clones, though not all of them. The sample shows about 90,000 clones, more than 75% of them seen only once. Sequencing used CD4+ or CD8+ T cells sorted from blood, obtained in a trial of the OX40 agonist ivuxolimab. Source of these receptors: an adult with an advanced solid tumor such as melanoma, head and neck, liver or kidney cancer.

V usage is TRBV9 and J usage is TRBJ2-1, with no clear D. The CDR3 covers 15 residues. The V end was cut by 3 bases, the J end by 0 bases, with 10 bases between. Germline lookup yields CDR1 SGDLS and CDR2 YYNGEE. CDR3 loop: CASSGSGSSYNEQFF. CDR3 bases: TGTGCCAGCAGCGGGTCGGGTAGCTCCTACAATGAGCAGTTCTTC.

The DNA for the CDR3 is TGTGCCAGCAGTGAAAGAACAGCTCAGCCCCAGCATTTT. Amino acid sequence: CASSERTAQPQHF. This chain joins TRBV2 and TRBJ1-5; no reliable D call. The V gene lost 2 bases and the J gene lost 6 bases, with 8 bases spanning the gap. Per germline, CDR1 SNHLY and CDR2 FYNNEI. The CDR3 runs to 13 residues.

This clone was observed a handful of times. This chain connects TRBV5-1 to TRBJ2-1, with 7 bases that match TRBD1. CDR3 length equals 15 residues. Trimming at V came to 0 bases and at J to 7 bases, leaving 7 bases not matched to a gene. The germline V gene has CDR1 SGHRS and CDR2 YFSETQ. The CDR3 region is CASSLEETGSNEQFF. The CDR3 DNA is TGCGCCAGCAGCTTGGAGGAGACAGGGTCAAATGAGCAGTTCTTC.